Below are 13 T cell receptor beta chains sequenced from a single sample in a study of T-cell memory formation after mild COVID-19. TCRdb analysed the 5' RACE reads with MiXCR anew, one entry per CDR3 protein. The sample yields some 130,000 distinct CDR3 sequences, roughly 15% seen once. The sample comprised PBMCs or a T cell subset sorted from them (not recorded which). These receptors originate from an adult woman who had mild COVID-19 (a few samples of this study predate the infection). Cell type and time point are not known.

The CDR3 here is CASSEQGTGGELFF. Written as DNA, the CDR3 is TGTGCCAGCAGTGAACAGGGTACGGGCGGGGAGCTGTTTTTT. The chain has TRBV25-1 and TRBJ2-2; D is possibly TRBD1 (5 bases). The CDR3 runs 14 residues. V was trimmed by 2 bases and J by 7 bases, leaving 11 bases between them. Germline V gene lookup returns CDR1 MGHDK and CDR2 SYGVNS.

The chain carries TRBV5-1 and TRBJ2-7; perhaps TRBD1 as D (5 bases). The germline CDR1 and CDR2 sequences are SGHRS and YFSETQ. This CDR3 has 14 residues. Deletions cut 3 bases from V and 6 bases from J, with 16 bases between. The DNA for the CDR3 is TGCGCCAGCAGCTCCAGGGTAATGTCGGGCGAGCAGTACTTC. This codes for CASSSRVMSGEQYF.

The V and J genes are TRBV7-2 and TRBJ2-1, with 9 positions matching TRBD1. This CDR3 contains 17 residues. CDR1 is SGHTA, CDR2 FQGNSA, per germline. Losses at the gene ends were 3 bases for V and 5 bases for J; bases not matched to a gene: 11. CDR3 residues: CASSLRPGQGGNNEQFF. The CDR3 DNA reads TGTGCCAGCAGCTTGAGACCGGGACAGGGAGGAAACAATGAGCAGTTCTTC.

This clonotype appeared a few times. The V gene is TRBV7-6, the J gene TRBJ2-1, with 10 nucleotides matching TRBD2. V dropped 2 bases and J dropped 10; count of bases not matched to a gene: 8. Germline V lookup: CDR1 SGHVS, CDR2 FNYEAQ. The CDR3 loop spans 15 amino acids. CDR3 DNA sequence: TGTGCCAGCAGCTTACCTAGCGGGAGTGGTGCAGAGCAGTTCTTC. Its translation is CASSLPSGSGAEQFF. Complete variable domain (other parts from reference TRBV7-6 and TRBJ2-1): GAGVSQSPRYKVTKRGQDVALRCDPISGHVSLYWYRQALGQGPEFLTYFNYEAQQDKSGLPNDRFSAERPEGSISTLTIQRTEQRDSAMYRCASSLPSGSGAEQFFGPGTRLTVL.

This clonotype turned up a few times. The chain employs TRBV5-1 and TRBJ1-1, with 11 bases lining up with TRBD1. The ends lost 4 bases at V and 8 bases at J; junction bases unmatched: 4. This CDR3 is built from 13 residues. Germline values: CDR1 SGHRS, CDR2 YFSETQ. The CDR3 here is CASSPWTGGEAFF. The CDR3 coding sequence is TGCGCCAGCAGCCCCTGGACAGGGGGCGAAGCTTTCTTT. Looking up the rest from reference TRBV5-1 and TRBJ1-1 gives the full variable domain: KAGVTQTPRYLIKTRGQQVTLSCSPISGHRSVSWYQQTPGQGLQFLFEYFSETQRNKGNFPGRFSGRQFSNSRSEMNVSTLELGDSALYLCASSPWTGGEAFFGQGTRLTVV.

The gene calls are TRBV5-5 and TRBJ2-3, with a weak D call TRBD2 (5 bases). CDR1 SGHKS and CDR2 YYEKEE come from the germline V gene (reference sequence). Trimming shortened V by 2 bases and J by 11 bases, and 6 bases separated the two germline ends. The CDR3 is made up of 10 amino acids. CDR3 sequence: CASSFGEQYF. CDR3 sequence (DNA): TGTGCCAGCAGCTTCGGGGAGCAGTATTTT.

The CDR3 DNA follows: TGCGCCAGCAGCCCGGACAGAGATCAGCCCCAGCATTTT. This gives the protein CASSPDRDQPQHF. V usage is TRBV5-1 and J usage is TRBJ1-5, with a weak D call TRBD1 (6 bases). The CDR3 has 13 amino acids. V shed 4 bases and J shed 5 bases, with 10 bases lying between them. Germline lookup yields CDR1 SGHRS and CDR2 YFSETQ. Full variable domain (remainder filled in from reference TRBV5-1 and TRBJ1-5): KAGVTQTPRYLIKTRGQQVTLSCSPISGHRSVSWYQQTPGQGLQFLFEYFSETQRNKGNFPGRFSGRQFSNSRSEMNVSTLELGDSALYLCASSPDRDQPQHFGDGTRLSIL.

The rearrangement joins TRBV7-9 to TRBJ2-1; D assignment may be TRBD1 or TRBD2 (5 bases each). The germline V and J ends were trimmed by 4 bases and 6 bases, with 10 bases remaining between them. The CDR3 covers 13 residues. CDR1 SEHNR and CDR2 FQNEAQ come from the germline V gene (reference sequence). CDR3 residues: CASSSRDRNEQFF. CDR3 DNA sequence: TGTGCCAGCAGCTCCAGGGACCGCAATGAGCAGTTCTTC.

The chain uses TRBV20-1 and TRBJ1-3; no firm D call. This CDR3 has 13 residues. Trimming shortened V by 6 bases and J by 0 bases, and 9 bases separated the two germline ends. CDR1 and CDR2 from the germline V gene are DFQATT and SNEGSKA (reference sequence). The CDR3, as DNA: TGCAGTGCCGTCCGGGCCTCTGGAAACACCATATATTTT. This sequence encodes CSAVRASGNTIYF.

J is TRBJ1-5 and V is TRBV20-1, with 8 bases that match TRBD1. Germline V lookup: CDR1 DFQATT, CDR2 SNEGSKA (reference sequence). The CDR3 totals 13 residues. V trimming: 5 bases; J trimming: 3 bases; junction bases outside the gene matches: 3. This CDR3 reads CSARTGYNQPQHF. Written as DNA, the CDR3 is TGCAGTGCTCGGACAGGGTACAATCAGCCCCAGCATTTT.

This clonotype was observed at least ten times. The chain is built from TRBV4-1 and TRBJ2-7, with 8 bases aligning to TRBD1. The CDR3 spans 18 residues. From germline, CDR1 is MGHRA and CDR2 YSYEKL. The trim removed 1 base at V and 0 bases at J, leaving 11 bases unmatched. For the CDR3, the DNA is TGCGCCAGCAGCCAAGGTTTCGGTCGGACAGGGAGCTCCTACGAGCAGTACTTC. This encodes CASSQGFGRTGSSYEQYF.

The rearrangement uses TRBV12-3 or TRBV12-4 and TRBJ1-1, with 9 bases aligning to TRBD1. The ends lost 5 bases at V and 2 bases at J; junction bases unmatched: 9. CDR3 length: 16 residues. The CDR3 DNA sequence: TGTGCCAGCAGTCCGGGACAGGGTCTTTACAACACTGAAGCTTTCTTT. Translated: CASSPGQGLYNTEAFF.

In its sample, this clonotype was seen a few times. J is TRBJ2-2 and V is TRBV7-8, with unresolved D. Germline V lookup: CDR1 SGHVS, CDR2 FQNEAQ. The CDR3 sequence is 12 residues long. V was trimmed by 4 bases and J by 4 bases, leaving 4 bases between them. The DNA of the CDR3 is TGTGCCAGCAGCTACGCCACCGGGGAGCTGTTTTTT. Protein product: CASSYATGELFF.